Presented here are 26 T cell receptor beta chains from one specimen sequenced in a study of vaccination effects on CD4 cells after COVID-19 (dated by TCRdb to between 2022 and 2023). Libraries were made using the immunoSEQ multiplex PCR assay. Not all clones reach the TCRdb copy of this immuneACCESS table, which keeps in-frame sequences only. Checked studies attribute under half of the gap to unresolved V genes and leave the rest unexplained. This sample comprises 35,000 to 45,000 clones, over 60% of them detected only once. 25% to 35% of the sample is taken by the ten largest. For these receptors, no antigen is known. To identify antigen-specific CD4+ T cell clonotypes by their expansion, the ViraFEST assay first stimulated PBMC with viral peptide pools and then applied TCR sequencing. After more than nine days of culture, CD4+ T cells were isolated with the EasySep CD4+ T cell isolation kit. Convalescent patients had PCR-confirmed SARS-CoV-2 infection between March and December 2020, before Alpha, Beta and Delta variants emerged in the United States.

The source material was CD4+ T cells from PBMCs cultured with a peptide pool, sampled before COVID-19 vaccination. The receptors come from a human donor who had a prior SARS-CoV-2 infection.

The rearrangement joins TRBV4-2 to TRBJ2-5; D unclear. This CDR3 spans 12 amino acids. Trimming took 4 bases from V and 2 from J, leaving 5 bases between them. The germline V gene encodes CDR1 LGHNA and CDR2 YNFKEQ. The DNA of the CDR3 is TGTGCCAGCAGCCGTCAACAAGAGACCCAGTACTTC. It codes for CASSRQQETQYF.

The chain uses TRBV30 and TRBJ1-1; no firm D call. The CDR3 contains 13 residues. Trimming removed 0 bases at V and 3 bases at J, with 8 bases between. Germline V lookup: CDR1 GTSNPN, CDR2 SVGIG (reference sequence). CDR3 sequence: CAWSVRVDTEAFF. The CDR3 DNA sequence: TGTGCCTGGAGTGTTCGGGTGGACACTGAAGCTTTCTTT.

This clone is medium-sized within its sample. V is TRBV15 and J is TRBJ2-3, with 7 bases identical to TRBD2. The CDR3 totals 15 residues. Germline-derived CDR1 and CDR2 are LNHNV and YYDKDF (reference sequence). Trimming took 3 bases from V and 3 from J; bases not matched to a gene: 6. The CDR3 DNA reads TGTGCCACCAGCAGTTCGCGGGAGCCAACAGATACGCAGTATTTT. It encodes CATSSSREPTDTQYF.

There are a few counts of this clone. The chain employs TRBV6-1 and TRBJ2-1, with TRBD1 matching 7 bases. The CDR3 totals 16 residues. The J segment lost 6 bases and the V segment lost 3 bases, leaving 11 bases of the junction unmatched. The germline V gene encodes CDR1 MNHNS and CDR2 SASEGT. The CDR3 sequence is CASSDSQGSGGNEQFF. The DNA of the CDR3 is TGTGCCAGCAGTGATTCTCAGGGGTCAGGGGGCAATGAGCAGTTCTTC.

A few counts support this clone. The chain uses TRBV3-1 (or the pseudogene TRBV3-2) and TRBJ1-3; D is uncertain. Germline CDR1 and CDR2: LGHDT and YNNKEL (reference sequence). The CDR3 sequence is 15 residues long. The V and J ends lost 0 bases and 0 bases respectively, with 6 bases between them. The CDR3: CASSQDWDSGNTIYF. CDR3 nucleotide sequence: TGTGCCAGCAGCCAAGATTGGGACTCTGGAAACACCATATATTTT.

J is TRBJ1-5 and V is TRBV20-1; D unclear. The germline V and J ends were trimmed by 6 bases and 0 bases, with 18 bases remaining between them. This CDR3 has 16 residues. Germline V gene sequence: CDR1 DFQATT, CDR2 SNEGSKA (reference sequence). This CDR3 is CSASPRWYLSNQPQHF. The CDR3 region has the DNA TGCAGTGCAAGTCCCCGTTGGTACCTTAGCAATCAGCCCCAGCATTTT.

This clone was recorded only once. The rearrangement links TRBV6-5 to TRBJ1-2; tentative D call: TRBD1 (5 bases). CDR3 length equals 13 residues. The V end lost 6 bases, the J end lost 2 bases, and 10 bases lay between the germline ends. Germline CDR1 and CDR2: MNHEY and SVGAGI. As DNA, the CDR3 is TGTGCCAGCAGGGCGACAGTAAACTATGGCTACACCTTC. Its protein product is CASRATVNYGYTF.

The V gene is TRBV7-2, the J gene TRBJ1-2, with D maybe TRBD1 (5 bases). The CDR3 has 16 residues. Germline values: CDR1 SGHTA, CDR2 FQGNSA. The ends were cut back, 3 bases at V and 4 bases at J, with 18 bases in the middle. The CDR3 DNA sequence: TGTGCCAGCAGCTTGTATAGGGGAGGAGTGGGCTATGGCTACACCTTC. It encodes CASSLYRGGVGYGYTF.

CDR3 region: CASSTSSQRSGEARDTQYF. DNA of the CDR3: TGTGCCAGCAGCACCTCCTCCCAGCGTAGCGGGGAGGCGAGGGATACGCAGTATTTT. The chain joins TRBV13 to TRBJ2-3; 8 nucleotides match TRBD2. Germline V gene lookup returns CDR1 PRHDT and CDR2 FYEKMQ (reference sequence). The CDR3 extends over 19 amino acids. V dropped 5 bases and J dropped 6; count of bases not matched to a gene: 22.

The chain uses TRBV5-1 and TRBJ2-1; D is unclear. Germline V CDR1 and CDR2: SGHRS, YFSETQ. The V gene lost 1 base and the J gene lost 9 bases, with 14 bases spanning the gap. CDR3 length equals 14 residues. The CDR3 coding sequence is TGCGCCAGCAGCTTGCCCAGCTTGTCCAGTGAGCAGTTCTTC. Amino acids: CASSLPSLSSEQFF.

The V call is TRBV6-5, the J call TRBJ2-3; TRBD2 is a possible D gene (6 bases). This CDR3 is 15 amino acids long. Germline V gives CDR1 MNHEY, CDR2 SVGAGI. Between the trimmed V and J ends, which lost 6 bases and 2 bases, there was a span of 15 bases. In DNA form, the CDR3 reads TGTGCCAGCAGACGGGGGACCACCTACACAGATACGCAGTATTTT. Translation: CASRRGTTYTDTQYF.

This clone appeared a few times. One end of the junction fails to match germline, which may point to a read error. CDR3 coding DNA: TGCGCCAGCAGCGGCGGGACTAGCGGGTGTCTCTTC. It yields the protein CASSGGTSGCLF. The gene calls are TRBV5-1 and TRBJ2-1; 12 bases match TRBD2. The CDR3 totals 12 residues. Germline CDR1 is SGHRS and CDR2 is YFSETQ.

This clone appeared once. The rearrangement joins TRBV14 to TRBJ2-7; D is unresolved. The CDR3 contains 11 residues. V was trimmed by 4 bases and J by 6 bases, leaving 7 bases between them. CDR1 is SGHDN and CDR2 is FVKESK in the germline V gene. The CDR3 is CASSLGIEQYF. The CDR3 DNA reads as TGTGCCAGCAGCCTGGGGATCGAGCAGTACTTC. The full variable domain, in which reference TRBV14 and TRBJ2-7 provide the parts outside the CDR3, is EAGVTQFPSHSVIEKGQTVTLRCDPISGHDNLYWYRRVMGKEIKFLLHFVKESKQDESGMPNNRFLAERTGGTYSTLKVQPAELEDSGVYFCASSLGIEQYFGPGTRLTVT.

In its sample, this clone was seen once. The rearrangement uses TRBV27 and TRBJ1-3; D possibly corresponds to TRBD1 (5 bases). Germline assignment: CDR1 MNHEY and CDR2 SMNVEV (reference sequence). The CDR3 is 15 residues long. V lost 2 bases and J lost 4, with 12 bases in between. In DNA, the CDR3 is TGTGCCAGCAGTTTAGGCCGGGACCTCGGAAACACCATATATTTT. Its translation is CASSLGRDLGNTIYF.

The chain combines TRBV10-2 with TRBJ2-3, with a possible D match to TRBD2 (6 bases). The germline V and J ends were trimmed by 3 bases and 4 bases, with 14 bases remaining between them. The CDR3 spans 15 residues. Germline V lookup: CDR1 WSHSY, CDR2 SAAADI. CDR3 sequence (DNA): TGCGCCAGCAGTGAATGGGGGAGGACCCCAGATACGCAGTATTTT. Translating it yields CASSEWGRTPDTQYF.

This sequence joins TRBV27 and TRBJ1-2, with D tentatively TRBD1 (5 bases). V lost 5 bases and J 2 bases, leaving 18 bases between the germline ends. Per germline, CDR1 MNHEY and CDR2 SMNVEV (reference sequence). The CDR3 loop spans 16 amino acids. The CDR3 sequence is CASSPRGRPQNYGYTF. CDR3 nucleotides: TGTGCCAGCAGTCCTCGGGGGAGGCCCCAAAACTATGGCTACACCTTC.

The chain joins TRBV18 to TRBJ2-7, with 7 bases matching TRBD2. V was pared by 3 bases and J by 7 bases, with 6 bases of the junction left unmatched. Germline CDR1 reads KGHSH; CDR2 reads LQKENI. There are 13 residues in the CDR3. This CDR3 reads CASSPTGSGEQYF. The CDR3 DNA is TGTGCCAGCTCACCGACCGGTAGCGGGGAGCAGTACTTC.

The chain links TRBV7-2 to TRBJ1-2; D remains unclear. The V and J ends lost 5 bases and 1 base respectively, with 5 bases between them. Germline V lookup: CDR1 SGHTA, CDR2 FQGNSA. The CDR3 is made up of 12 amino acids. CDR3 protein: CASSQDNYGYTF. CDR3 nucleotides: TGTGCCAGCAGCCAAGATAACTATGGCTACACCTTC.

The rearrangement joins TRBV5-4 to TRBJ1-2; a weak D match, TRBD1 (6 bases). The CDR3 is 13 amino acids. Trimming took off 4 bases at V and 2 bases at J, with 9 bases between the two ends. The V gene's germline CDR1 is SGHNT and CDR2 YYREEE (reference sequence). This CDR3 is CASSNDRNYGYTF. The CDR3 DNA follows: TGTGCCAGCAGCAATGACAGGAACTATGGCTACACCTTC. The whole variable domain, remainder taken from reference TRBV5-4 and TRBJ1-2, is ETGVTQSPTHLIKTRGQQVTLRCSSQSGHNTVSWYQQALGQGPQFIFQYYREEENGRGNFPPRFSGLQFPNYSSELNVNALELDDSALYLCASSNDRNYGYTFGSGTRLTVV.

This clone was observed a handful of times. J is TRBJ2-2 and V is TRBV27; 9 positions agree with TRBD2. CDR1 is MNHEY, CDR2 SMNVEV, per germline (reference sequence). The CDR3 is 17 residues long. V lost 3 bases, J lost 6 bases, and 11 bases stayed unmatched. This chain's CDR3 is CASSFRQREDESGELFF. DNA of the CDR3: TGTGCCAGCAGTTTCAGACAGCGGGAGGATGAGTCCGGGGAGCTGTTTTTT.

This clone was seen just once. The J gene is TRBJ1-2, the V gene TRBV7-2, with 7 bases aligning to TRBD1. V gave up 0 bases and J gave up 8 bases; unmatched junction bases: 9. From germline, CDR1 is SGHTA and CDR2 FQGNSA. This CDR3 contains 15 residues. Here the CDR3 reads CASSLAPTGVDGYTF. The CDR3 bases are TGTGCCAGCAGCTTAGCCCCCACAGGGGTCGACGGCTACACCTTC.

The rearrangement joins TRBV2 to TRBJ1-4, with D unclear. From germline, CDR1 is SNHLY and CDR2 FYNNEI. V was pared by 6 bases and J by 8 bases, with 10 bases between. This CDR3 has 12 amino acids. The CDR3 region is CASRPIREKLFF. DNA of the CDR3: TGTGCCAGCAGACCGATACGAGAAAAACTGTTTTTT.

The CDR3 DNA reads as TGTGCCAGCAGCTTAATGCTAGCGGGGAACAATGAGCAGTTCTTC. It is translated as CASSLMLAGNNEQFF. The chain is built from TRBV11-3 and TRBJ2-1; 9 nucleotides align to TRBD2. With 2 bases clipped from V and 5 bases from J, the junction kept 4 bases outside the gene matches. The V gene's germline CDR1 is SGHNT and CDR2 YENEEA. The CDR3 runs 15 residues.

The rearrangement joins TRBV19 to TRBJ2-5, with 13 bases matching TRBD2. V was clipped by 10 bases and J by 5 bases; unmatched bases: 7. The CDR3 is made up of 14 amino acids. Germline V CDR1 and CDR2: LNHDA, SQIVND (reference sequence). The CDR3 protein is CATGLAGAPETQYF. In DNA, the CDR3 is TGTGCCACCGGACTAGCGGGAGCACCGGAGACCCAGTACTTC.

The chain links TRBV3-1 (or the pseudogene TRBV3-2) to TRBJ2-4; D gene uncertain. The CDR3 spans 15 residues. Trimming took off 0 bases at V and 9 bases at J, with 15 bases between the two ends. Germline V gene lookup returns CDR1 LGHDT and CDR2 YNNKEL (reference sequence). This chain's CDR3 is CASSQDYSHLSIQYF. The CDR3 nucleotides are TGTGCCAGCAGCCAAGATTACAGCCACCTTTCCATTCAGTACTTC.

The V gene is TRBV6-5, the J gene TRBJ1-5; no clear D. Germline CDR1 and CDR2: MNHEY and SVGAGI. With 3 bases removed from V and 3 bases from J, the gap between germline ends came to 6 bases. The CDR3 sequence is 13 residues long. The CDR3 loop reads CASSYELNQPQHF. DNA of the CDR3: TGTGCCAGCAGTTATGAGCTCAATCAGCCCCAGCATTTT.